These T cell receptor beta chains were read from a single sample in a study of early T cells in non-severe SARS-CoV-2 infection. A single record per CDR3 protein comes from TCRdb applying MiXCR to the 5' RACE reads. Of tens of thousands of distinct CDR3 sequences detected, 13% appear once; the ten largest clones hold about 4.4%. Source material: whole blood. The source of these receptors is an adult who was a healthcare worker with PCR-confirmed SARS-CoV-2 infection or an uninfected control (not recorded which). Each CDR3 is given with its conserved first and last residue. A D gene is named only where the DNA matches it firmly. Rows may omit the clone size; those that give it use once, few, many or a size class.

DNA: TGTGCCAGCAGTCCCATGACAGGGGGCTACGAGCAGTACTTC
CDR3: CASSPMTGGYEQYF
size: many
J: TRBJ2-7
D: TRBD1
V: TRBV27

DNA: TGTGCCATCAGTGACCCCGACAGGCTGGGTGACAATCAGCCCCAGCATTTT
CDR3: CAISDPDRLGDNQPQHF
size: many
J: TRBJ1-5
D: -
V: TRBV10-3

DNA: TGTGCCAGCAGATCCGGGGGAAACACCGGGGAGCTGTTTTTT
CDR3: CASRSGGNTGELFF
size: -
J: TRBJ2-2
D: -
V: TRBV13

DNA: TGTGCCAGCAGCTTAGGTTCCGGGGGCATCGGGTCGTACGAGCAGTACTTC
CDR3: CASSLGSGGIGSYEQYF
size: many
J: TRBJ2-7
D: -
V: TRBV7-8

DNA: TGTGCCAGCTCACCCAGGACTAGCGGGGGCTCCTACAATGAGCAGTTCTTC
CDR3: CASSPRTSGGSYNEQFF
size: many
J: TRBJ2-1
D: TRBD2
V: TRBV18

DNA: TGTGCCAGCAGCTCCCGGGGGGGCCCTAACGTGAACACTGAAGCTTTCTTT
CDR3: CASSSRGGPNVNTEAFF
size: few
J: TRBJ1-1
D: -
V: TRBV7-2

DNA: TGTGCTAGTGGTCCAGGGACTAGCGTCTACAATGAGCAGTTCTTC
CDR3: CASGPGTSVYNEQFF
size: many
J: TRBJ2-1
D: TRBD2
V: TRBV12-5

DNA: TGCGCCAGCAGCGTGATGACAGGGAGCTACGAGCAGTACTTC
CDR3: CASSVMTGSYEQYF
size: few
J: TRBJ2-7
D: TRBD1
V: TRBV5-1

DNA: TGTGCCAGCTCCTCGGAGGGTAGCGGGGGCACCGGGGAGCTGTTTTTT
CDR3: CASSSEGSGGTGELFF
size: -
J: TRBJ2-2
D: TRBD2
V: TRBV7-6

DNA: TGTGCCAGCAGCTTAGAATTTCCCAGGGGCACTGAAGCTTTCTTT
CDR3: CASSLEFPRGTEAFF
size: -
J: TRBJ1-1
D: -
V: TRBV7-9

DNA: TGCGCCAGCAGTGCGGGTCTTCACAATGAGCAGTTCTTC
CDR3: CASSAGLHNEQFF
size: many
J: TRBJ2-1
D: -
V: TRBV10-1

DNA: TGTGCCAGCAGTTTATTCGGGGGGCTGACAGATACGCAGTATTTT
CDR3: CASSLFGGLTDTQYF
size: -
J: TRBJ2-3
D: -
V: TRBV12-3/TRBV12-4

DNA: TGTGCCAGCAGCTTAGATGGGGGGTGGAGTACTGAAGCTTTCTTT
CDR3: CASSLDGGWSTEAFF
size: many
J: TRBJ1-1
D: -
V: TRBV11-2

DNA: TGTGCCAGCAGCAAGGCCCGGCTAGCGGGGGGTTTAGATACGCAGTATTTT
CDR3: CASSKARLAGGLDTQYF
size: many
J: TRBJ2-3
D: TRBD2
V: TRBV7-2

DNA: TGCGCCAGCAGTGAGTCGCGTCTAGCCACAGATACGCAGTATTTT
CDR3: CASSESRLATDTQYF
size: -
J: TRBJ2-3
D: -
V: TRBV10-1

DNA: TGCAGTGCACGGGACAGCACCTATGGCTACACCTTC
CDR3: CSARDSTYGYTF
size: few
J: TRBJ1-2
D: TRBD1
V: TRBV20-1

DNA: TGTGCCAGCAGTTATCCAAGCTGGAACTATGGCTACACCTTC
CDR3: CASSYPSWNYGYTF
size: few
J: TRBJ1-2
D: -
V: TRBV6-2/TRBV6-3

DNA: TGTGCCAGCAGCGTAGACCCCGCCTTAACCTCTACTGAAGCTTTCTTT
CDR3: CASSVDPALTSTEAFF
size: few
J: TRBJ1-1
D: -
V: TRBV9

DNA: TGTGCCAGCAAGGAGCGGGGGGACCTCAATGAGCAGTTCTTC
CDR3: CASKERGDLNEQFF
size: -
J: TRBJ2-1
D: TRBD2
V: TRBV6-1

DNA: TGTGCCAGCAGTTTCACCGGGGAAACTGAAGCTTTCTTT
CDR3: CASSFTGETEAFF
size: -
J: TRBJ1-1
D: -
V: TRBV12-3/TRBV12-4

DNA: TGTGCCAGCCTCAGAGCAGGGGCAAATGAGCAGTTCTTC
CDR3: CASLRAGANEQFF
size: many
J: TRBJ2-1
D: -
V: TRBV6-2/TRBV6-3

DNA: TGTGCCAGCAGTCCGGAGGAATTGGTGAAAAAACTGTTTTTT
CDR3: CASSPEELVKKLFF
size: many
J: TRBJ1-4
D: -
V: TRBV12-3/TRBV12-4

DNA: TGCAGTGCCTGGACGAGCTCTGGAAACACCATATATTTT
CDR3: CSAWTSSGNTIYF
size: many
J: TRBJ1-3
D: -
V: TRBV20-1

DNA: TGTGCCAGCAGTCAACCTCCGACCGGGGAGCTGTTTTTT
CDR3: CASSQPPTGELFF
size: many
J: TRBJ2-2
D: -
V: TRBV7-9

DNA: TGTGCCACCGGTCAGGGCATGAACACTGAAGCTTTCTTT
CDR3: CATGQGMNTEAFF
size: -
J: TRBJ1-1
D: -
V: TRBV6-2/TRBV6-3

DNA: TGTGCCAGCAGCTTCGACAGGGTAGGGACTGAAGCTTTCTTT
CDR3: CASSFDRVGTEAFF
size: few
J: TRBJ1-1
D: TRBD1
V: TRBV7-9

DNA: TGTGCCTGGAGTAAACAGGGAAGCTACACCTTC
CDR3: CAWSKQGSYTF
size: -
J: TRBJ1-2
D: -
V: TRBV30

DNA: TGTGCCAGCAGTCAGAAGAACACTGAAGCTTTCTTT
CDR3: CASSQKNTEAFF
size: few
J: TRBJ1-1
D: -
V: TRBV6-6

DNA: TGTGCCAGCAGCCAGGCGGGGGATGGGTCTGAAGCTTTCTTT
CDR3: CASSQAGDGSEAFF
size: few
J: TRBJ1-1
D: -
V: TRBV7-3

DNA: TGCAGCGTTGATGGGGGCGGAGAAAAACTGTTTTTT
CDR3: CSVDGGGEKLFF
size: -
J: TRBJ1-4
D: -
V: TRBV29-1

DNA: TGCAGTGCTAGAGATATGAGACACCCGAACACTGAAGCTTTCTTT
CDR3: CSARDMRHPNTEAFF
size: few
J: TRBJ1-1
D: -
V: TRBV20-1

DNA: TGTGCCAGCAGAGAGTCCGGCACAGAGAGGGATGGCTACACCTTC
CDR3: CASRESGTERDGYTF
size: -
J: TRBJ1-2
D: -
V: TRBV6-5

DNA: TGCGCCAGCAGCCCGGATAGCGGGCAAGAGACCCAGTACTTC
CDR3: CASSPDSGQETQYF
size: -
J: TRBJ2-5
D: TRBD2
V: TRBV4-3